The 28 T cell receptor beta chains below come from one sample, sequenced in a study of post-analysis software for immune sequencing data. Every TCR beta cDNA library bore unique molecular identifiers. MiXCR was run by TCRdb on the PCR reads, yielding one entry per CDR3 protein. Of a few hundred thousand distinct CDR3 sequences listed, around 36% are singletons. Study-wide findings and caveats: The five TRBV segments detected at higher frequency in patients than in controls included TRBV5-6, TRBV5-1 and TRBV20-1.

These receptors have no known antigen. Sequencing was performed on blood. Source of these receptors: a girl aged 2-17 years with multiple sclerosis.

V and J are TRBV11-2 and TRBJ1-1; 8 positions match TRBD1. This CDR3 is built from 18 residues. Losses at the gene ends were 5 bases for V and 0 bases for J; bases not matched to a gene: 14. Germline V gives CDR1 SGHAT, CDR2 FQNNGV. The CDR3 DNA is TGTGCCAGCAGCACCCTCGGGACAGGTTACCTCATGAACACTGAAGCTTTCTTT. Translation: CASSTLGTGYLMNTEAFF.

V gene TRBV13 combines with J gene TRBJ2-5; 9 nucleotides agree with TRBD1. Germline CDR1 and CDR2: PRHDT and FYEKMQ (reference sequence). V shed 5 bases and J 10 bases; nucleotides not matched to a gene: 8. This CDR3 is built from 13 residues. The CDR3 sequence: CASSLGQGKGQYF. In DNA form, the CDR3 reads TGTGCCAGCAGCCTGGGACAGGGCAAGGGCCAGTACTTC.

CDR3 bases: TGTGCCAGCAGCCAATTTTCGACTAGCGGGGGGGCGATTGAGCAGTTCTTC. This gives the protein CASSQFSTSGGAIEQFF. This sequence joins TRBV4-2 and TRBJ2-1; 14 nucleotides align to TRBD2. The CDR3 is made up of 17 amino acids. In germline, CDR1 is LGHNA, CDR2 YNFKEQ. V dropped 2 bases and J dropped 9; count of bases not matched to a gene: 9.

The chain links TRBV15 to TRBJ2-3; tentatively, D is TRBD1 or TRBD2 (5 bases each). V was cut by 1 base and J by 2 bases, with 10 bases left in between. Germline V gene sequence: CDR1 LNHNV, CDR2 YYDKDF (reference sequence). The CDR3 spans 15 residues. For the CDR3, the DNA is TGTGCCACCAGCAGAGGAAGGGACCCCACAGATACGCAGTATTTT. This translates into CATSRGRDPTDTQYF. The full variable domain, with the rest looked up from reference TRBV15 and TRBJ2-3, is DAMVIQNPRYQVTQFGKPVTLSCSQTLNHNVMYWYQQKSSQAPKLLFHYYDKDFNNEADTPDNFQSRRPNTSFCFLDIRSPGLGDTAMYLCATSRGRDPTDTQYFGPGTRLTVL.

This clonotype showed up just a few times. The gene calls are TRBV20-1 and TRBJ2-3; a weak D match, TRBD2 (5 bases). Germline values: CDR1 DFQATT, CDR2 SNEGSKA (reference sequence). The CDR3 is 14 amino acids. Trimming removed 6 bases at V and 6 bases at J, with 19 bases between. CDR3 DNA sequence: TGCAGTGCCCTAAGAGGACTCAGCAGGGATACGCAGTATTTT. Translating gives CSALRGLSRDTQYF.

The chain links TRBV7-9 to TRBJ2-1, with D perhaps TRBD2 (5 bases). The CDR3 length is 15 residues. Trimming took off 5 bases at V and 3 bases at J, with 14 bases between the two ends. Germline CDR1 reads SEHNR; CDR2 reads FQNEAQ (reference sequence). CDR3: CASSHSSGLYNEQFF. CDR3 sequence (DNA): TGTGCCAGCAGCCATTCAAGCGGCCTCTACAATGAGCAGTTCTTC.

The chain employs TRBV20-1 and TRBJ1-1; D uncertain. V shed 2 bases and J shed 0 bases, with 7 bases lying between them. The CDR3 runs to 13 residues. Germline lookup yields CDR1 DFQATT and CDR2 SNEGSKA (reference sequence). CDR3 nucleotides: TGCAGTGCTAGACGGATGGTGAACACTGAAGCTTTCTTT. Its protein product is CSARRMVNTEAFF.

This clonotype was seen ten or more times. V gene TRBV12-3 or TRBV12-4 combines with J gene TRBJ2-5, with unresolved D. V was shortened by 3 bases and J by 3 bases, with 11 bases between the two germline ends. This CDR3 region has 14 residues. Here the CDR3 reads CASSFRSTEETQYF. The CDR3 DNA reads as TGTGCCAGCAGTTTTCGCTCAACGGAAGAGACCCAGTACTTC.

This clonotype was counted between two and nine times. The chain uses TRBV20-1 and TRBJ2-3; 7 nucleotides match TRBD2. CDR1 is DFQATT, CDR2 SNEGSKA, per germline (reference sequence). The CDR3 consists of 15 residues. The V gene end was trimmed by 5 bases and the J gene end by 0 bases; junction bases not matched to a gene: 8. Here the CDR3 DNA reads TGCAGTGCTCCTCTCGGGGGGATCAGCACAGATACGCAGTATTTT. Amino acid sequence: CSAPLGGISTDTQYF.

This clonotype was found a few times. The chain is built from TRBV20-1 and TRBJ2-3; D gene ambiguous. Trimming stripped 3 bases from V and 6 bases from J, with 13 bases between. Germline values: CDR1 DFQATT, CDR2 SNEGSKA (reference sequence). The CDR3 runs to 13 residues. CDR3 sequence (DNA): TGCAGTGCTAGCAGGCAGCATCCCGATACGCAGTATTTT. Its translation: CSASRQHPDTQYF.

This clonotype has ten or more counts. This sequence joins TRBV11-1 and TRBJ2-5; 7 bases match TRBD1. V trimming: 3 bases; J trimming: 5 bases; junction bases outside the gene matches: 9. The CDR3 contains 15 residues. Germline CDR1 is SGHAT and CDR2 is FQDESV (reference sequence). The CDR3 nucleotides are TGTGCCAGCAGCTTCCGACAGGGACCATGGGAGACCCAGTACTTC. Translated: CASSFRQGPWETQYF. Full variable domain (missing parts from reference TRBV11-1 and TRBJ2-5): EAEVAQSPRYKITEKSQAVAFWCDPISGHATLYWYRQILGQGPELLVQFQDESVVDDSQLPKDRFSAERLKGVDSTLKIQPAELGDSAMYLCASSFRQGPWETQYFGPGTRLLVL.

This rearrangement joins TRBV4-1 to TRBJ2-7, with 7 bases fitting TRBD1. V trimming: 2 bases; J trimming: 2 bases; junction bases outside the gene matches: 6. Germline CDR1 and CDR2: MGHRA and YSYEKL. The CDR3 is 15 amino acids. The chain's CDR3 is CASSQSTGLAYEQYF. The DNA for the CDR3 is TGCGCCAGCAGCCAATCGACAGGGCTCGCCTACGAGCAGTACTTC.

CDR3 residues: CSARDTKGATNEKLFF. CDR3 DNA sequence: TGCAGTGCTAGAGATACCAAGGGCGCAACTAATGAAAAACTGTTTTTT. The chain carries TRBV20-1 and TRBJ1-4; no clear D. The germline V and J ends were trimmed by 0 bases and 0 bases, with 11 bases remaining between them. CDR1 is DFQATT, CDR2 SNEGSKA, per germline (reference sequence). CDR3 length equals 16 residues.

J is TRBJ1-5 and V is TRBV5-6; D is uncertain. Germline CDR1 SGHDT, CDR2 YYEEEE. Trimming shortened V by 3 bases and J by 3 bases, and 7 bases separated the two germline ends. This CDR3 region has 13 residues. CDR3 region: CASSSGPNQPQHF. CDR3 bases: TGTGCCAGCAGCTCGGGCCCCAATCAGCCCCAGCATTTT.

This clonotype was seen a few times. This sequence joins TRBV5-1 and TRBJ2-6, with no clear D. The ends were cut back, 3 bases at V and 0 bases at J, with 10 bases in the middle. Germline V gene data show CDR1 as SGHRS and CDR2 as YFSETQ. CDR3 length: 16 amino acids. CDR3 DNA: TGCGCCAGCAGCTCCGGCATTCTCTCTGGGGCCAACGTCCTGACTTTC. Its translation: CASSSGILSGANVLTF. The variable domain in full, completed from reference TRBV5-1 and TRBJ2-6, reads KAGVTQTPRYLIKTRGQQVTLSCSPISGHRSVSWYQQTPGQGLQFLFEYFSETQRNKGNFPGRFSGRQFSNSRSEMNVSTLELGDSALYLCASSSGILSGANVLTFGAGSRLTVL.

The chain couples TRBV7-9 to TRBJ1-2; D is perhaps TRBD1 (6 bases). Germline lookup yields CDR1 SEHNR and CDR2 FQNEAQ (reference sequence). V lost 1 base and J 8 bases, leaving 32 bases between the germline ends. The CDR3 spans 20 residues. DNA for the CDR3: TGTGCCAGCAGCTTAGGCTTTACGCGAATACGGGCAGGGGAACAGTACGGCTACACCTTC. Amino acids: CASSLGFTRIRAGEQYGYTF.

This rearrangement joins TRBV2 to TRBJ1-6; no reliable D call. The V and J ends lost 0 bases and 4 bases respectively, with 10 bases between them. The CDR3 has 16 residues. CDR1 SNHLY and CDR2 FYNNEI come from the germline V gene. CDR3 region: CASSEAKNVYNSPLHF. The CDR3 region has the DNA TGTGCCAGCAGTGAAGCGAAGAATGTGTATAATTCACCCCTCCACTTT.

This clonotype was seen only a few times. Sequence at one end of the junction differs from germline and may be a read error. The chain uses TRBV6-5 and TRBJ2-1; perhaps TRBD1 as D (5 bases). Germline CDR1 and CDR2: MNHEY and SVGAGI. This CDR3 spans 15 amino acids. In nucleotides, the CDR3 is TGTGCCTGCAGTTATACAGGTAGCTCCTACAATGAGCAGTTCTTC. This encodes CACSYTGSSYNEQFF.

V gene TRBV7-9 combines with J gene TRBJ2-3; 9 bases fit TRBD1. V lost 2 bases to trimming and J lost 4 bases; unmatched junction nucleotides: 4. From germline, CDR1 is SEHNR and CDR2 FQNEAQ (reference sequence). CDR3 length: 15 amino acids. The CDR3 loop is CASSLTGQGPDTQYF. CDR3 sequence (DNA): TGTGCCAGCAGCTTAACGGGACAGGGTCCAGATACGCAGTATTTT. Looking up the rest from reference TRBV7-9 and TRBJ2-3 gives the full variable domain: DTGVSQNPRHKITKRGQNVTFRCDPISEHNRLYWYRQTLGQGPEFLTYFQNEAQLEKSRLLSDRFSAERPKGSFSTLEIQRTEQGDSAMYLCASSLTGQGPDTQYFGPGTRLTVL.

The V and J genes are TRBV10-1 and TRBJ1-2; D remains unclear. V lost 2 bases to trimming and J lost 4 bases, with 11 bases between them. The germline CDR1 and CDR2 sequences are WNHNN and SYGVQD (reference sequence). The CDR3 totals 14 residues. The CDR3 nucleotides read TGCGCCAGCAGTGAGGCCGGGCAGAGCTATGGCTACACCTTC. As protein: CASSEAGQSYGYTF.

The CDR3 DNA reads TGTGCCAGCAGCCTCCCGGGACTAGGGGAGACCCAGTACTTC. Amino acids: CASSLPGLGETQYF. The chain recombines TRBV12-3 or TRBV12-4 with TRBJ2-5; 8 nucleotides align to TRBD2. CDR3 length: 14 amino acids. J lost 5 bases, V lost 6 bases, and 8 bases had no gene match.

The chain combines TRBV5-6 with TRBJ1-6; possible D gene TRBD1, 5 bases. The germline gives CDR1 SGHDT, CDR2 YYEEEE. V gave up 2 bases and J gave up 8 bases, with 11 bases separating them. CDR3 length: 14 residues. In nucleotides, the CDR3 is TGTGCCAGCAGCTTCCGGGACGGATATTCACCCCTCCACTTT. Its protein is CASSFRDGYSPLHF.

V usage is TRBV29-1 and J usage is TRBJ1-5; 7 bases line up with TRBD1. The CDR3 contains 14 residues. V shed 6 bases and J 1 base; nucleotides not matched to a gene: 6. CDR1 is SQVTM and CDR2 is ANQGSEA in the germline V gene. CDR3 in DNA: TGCAGCGTGGAAAACAGGGGAAGCAATCAGCCCCAGCATTTT. This translates into CSVENRGSNQPQHF.

This sequence joins TRBV4-2 and TRBJ2-1; D is possibly TRBD1 or TRBD2 (6 bases each). This CDR3 has 16 residues. With 0 bases removed from V and 4 bases from J, the gap between germline ends came to 13 bases. Germline values: CDR1 LGHNA, CDR2 YNFKEQ. The CDR3 bases are TGTGCCAGCAGCCAAGATTCCGGGGGCGCTTACAATGAGCAGTTCTTC. Translated, it gives CASSQDSGGAYNEQFF.

This clonotype has ten or more counts. The V call is TRBV5-1, the J call TRBJ1-1, with D tentatively TRBD1 (6 bases). Germline lookup yields CDR1 SGHRS and CDR2 YFSETQ. The CDR3 loop spans 16 amino acids. Trimming left V 3 bases short and J 1 base short, with 16 bases between. The CDR3 protein is CASSSRGGTSNTEAFF. CDR3 DNA sequence: TGCGCCAGCAGCTCTAGGGGGGGAACCTCGAACACTGAAGCTTTCTTT.

The chain combines TRBV10-2 with TRBJ1-3; no firm D call. CDR3 length equals 14 residues. V lost 3 bases to trimming and J lost 0 bases, with 6 bases between them. Germline lookup yields CDR1 WSHSY and CDR2 SAAADI. Written as DNA, the CDR3 is TGCGCCAGCAGTGACCCAAGCTCTGGAAACACCATATATTTT. Its protein is CASSDPSSGNTIYF.

The chain recombines TRBV12-3 or TRBV12-4 with TRBJ1-1; D not resolved. The CDR3 spans 12 residues. V was cut by 7 bases and J by 5 bases, with 11 bases left in between. CDR3 sequence: CASTPTGTEAFF. CDR3 bases: TGTGCCAGCACCCCAACGGGGACTGAAGCTTTCTTT.

This clonotype was seen more than once but under ten times. The V gene is TRBV7-2, the J gene TRBJ2-3; a weak D match, TRBD2 (7 bases). This CDR3 has 17 residues. Germline V gene data show CDR1 as SGHTA and CDR2 as FQGNSA. V shed 1 base and J shed 10 bases, with 24 bases lying between them. This chain's CDR3 is CASSLVRGRGGPNAQYF. DNA of the CDR3: TGTGCCAGCAGCTTAGTAAGGGGGAGGGGGGGCCCTAATGCGCAGTATTTT. The variable domain in full, with the rest retrieved from reference TRBV7-2 and TRBJ2-3, is GAGVSQSPSNKVTEKGKDVELRCDPISGHTALYWYRQSLGQGLEFLIYFQGNSAPDKSGLPSDRFSAERTGGSVSTLTIQRTQQEDSAVYLCASSLVRGRGGPNAQYFGPGTRLTVL.